The 4 T cell receptor beta chains reported below all come from one sample, sequenced in a study of OX40 agonist ivuxolimab in advanced cancers. The protocol used for the library was the immunoSEQ multiplex PCR assay. TCRdb limited this immuneACCESS table to in-frame rearrangements with V and J called. A share of clones is missing; checked studies link under half to unresolved V genes, and the rest is unexplained. The sample has tens of thousands of clones on record, about 88% of them singletons. Approximately 0.25% of the sample is taken by the ten largest. This specimen was CD4+ or CD8+ T cells sorted from blood, taken in a trial of the OX40 agonist ivuxolimab. The origin of the receptors is an adult with an advanced solid tumor such as melanoma, head and neck, liver or kidney cancer.

The chain employs TRBV4-1 and TRBJ2-7; D is perhaps TRBD2 (6 bases). Trimming took off 3 bases at V and 2 bases at J, with 14 bases between the two ends. The CDR3 has 15 residues. Looked up from germline, CDR1 is MGHRA and CDR2 is YSYEKL. In DNA form, the CDR3 reads TGCGCCAGCAGCCAGTCCCCGGGCGGGACCTACGAGCAGTACTTC. Translation gives CASSQSPGGTYEQYF.

The chain employs TRBV28 and TRBJ2-3; 7 bases fit TRBD1. CDR3 size: 15 residues. CDR1 MDHEN and CDR2 SYDVKM come from the germline V gene. The V gene end was trimmed by 5 bases and the J gene end by 5 bases; junction bases not matched to a gene: 10. As DNA, the CDR3 is TGTGCCAGCAGTCCCGGGACAGTAGAAAGAGATACGCAGTATTTT. Translation gives CASSPGTVERDTQYF.

This sequence joins TRBV18 and TRBJ2-7; D may be TRBD2 (7 bases). The germline V and J ends were trimmed by 3 bases and 5 bases, with 20 bases remaining between them. This CDR3 has 16 residues. Germline CDR1 reads KGHSH; CDR2 reads LQKENI. The CDR3 sequence: CASSPVAGPGGHEQYF. Written as DNA, the CDR3 is TGTGCCAGCTCACCCGTAGCGGGTCCGGGGGGCCACGAGCAGTACTTC.

The V gene is TRBV7-8, the J gene TRBJ1-1; perhaps TRBD1 as D (6 bases). V lost 5 bases to trimming and J lost 4 bases, with 23 bases between them. CDR1 and CDR2 from the germline V gene are SGHVS and FQNEAQ. The CDR3 runs to 17 residues. CDR3 sequence: CASSPIMGWGRGTEAFF. The CDR3 nucleotides read TGTGCCAGCAGCCCAATTATGGGGTGGGGCAGGGGCACTGAAGCTTTCTTT. The variable domain in full, completed from reference TRBV7-8 and TRBJ1-1, reads GAGVSQSPRYKVAKRGQDVALRCDPISGHVSLFWYQQALGQGPEFLTYFQNEAQLDKSGLPSDRFFAERPEGSVSTLKIQRTQQEDSAVYLCASSPIMGWGRGTEAFFGQGTRLTVV.